The 14 T cell receptor beta chains below all came from one sample that was sequenced in a study of T cell changes during pregnancy in multiple sclerosis. Here immunoSEQ multiplex PCR was the method, and the copy in TCRdb shows in-frame clones only, minus some. The sample includes roughly 85,000 clones, roughly 90% of them seen just once. The material sequenced was peripheral blood, taken in the first trimester of pregnancy. The receptors shown here come from a female donor with multiple sclerosis, enrolled in a pregnancy study.

The gene calls are TRBV11-3 and TRBJ1-2; D may be TRBD1 (5 bases). V was pared by 5 bases and J by 7 bases, with 17 bases between. Germline values: CDR1 SGHNT, CDR2 YENEEA. The CDR3 loop spans 14 amino acids. The CDR3 here is CASSPHVGVGGYTF. In DNA, the CDR3 is TGTGCCAGCAGCCCCCACGTAGGGGTGGGTGGCTACACCTTC.

The rearrangement uses TRBV5-1 and TRBJ1-2; 10 positions match TRBD1. J lost 8 bases, V lost 2 bases, and 6 bases had no gene match. Germline values: CDR1 SGHRS, CDR2 YFSETQ. The CDR3 extends over 14 amino acids. The CDR3 protein is CASSFGQGVQGYTF. The CDR3 DNA reads as TGCGCCAGCAGCTTCGGACAGGGGGTTCAAGGCTACACCTTC.

This rearrangement joins TRBV21-1 to TRBJ2-6; TRBD2 is the table's D call, not checked against the DNA. TRBV21-1 is recorded as a pseudogene. There are 18 residues in the CDR3. The CDR3 DNA reads as TGTGCCAGCACCCTAGGGCGGACTAGGAGCTCTGGGGCCAACGTCCTGACTTTC. Amino acids: CASTLGRTRSSGANVLTF.

The V call is TRBV7-7, the J call TRBJ2-5; 9 bases are a match to TRBD2. Per the germline V gene, CDR1 is SSHAT and CDR2 is FNYEAQ (reference sequence). With V trimmed by 5 bases and J by 5 bases, 6 bases remained unmatched. This CDR3 comprises 14 residues. CDR3: CASSGGGALETQYF. Here the CDR3 DNA reads TGTGCCAGCAGCGGCGGGGGGGCTCTTGAGACCCAGTACTTC. Drawing the rest from reference TRBV7-7 and TRBJ2-5, the complete variable domain is GAGVSQSPRYKVTKRGQDVTLRCDPISSHATLYWYQQALGQGPEFLTYFNYEAQPDKSGLPSDRFSAERPEGSISTLTIQRTEQRDSAMYRCASSGGGALETQYFGPGTRLLVL.

The chain employs TRBV11-3 and TRBJ2-4, with TRBD1 matching 8 bases. Germline V gene data show CDR1 as SGHNT and CDR2 as YENEEA. J lost 0 bases, V lost 6 bases, and 7 bases had no gene match. The CDR3 runs to 16 residues. In DNA, the CDR3 is TGTGCCAGCAGTCAGGGACAGGCGTTAGCCAAAAACATTCAGTACTTC. Translation: CASSQGQALAKNIQYF.

The chain is built from TRBV27 and TRBJ1-1, with D maybe TRBD1 (5 bases). The CDR3 is 17 amino acids. V was pared by 6 bases and J by 0 bases, with 20 bases between. The germline gives CDR1 MNHEY, CDR2 SMNVEV (reference sequence). CDR3 coding DNA: TGTGCCAGCAGGCTCGGAGGAGGGGCCCACATGAACACTGAAGCTTTCTTT. It yields the protein CASRLGGGAHMNTEAFF.

The V gene is TRBV4-2, the J gene TRBJ2-7; 7 nucleotides line up with TRBD2. Germline V gene lookup returns CDR1 LGHNA and CDR2 YNFKEQ. This CDR3 contains 16 residues. The V gene end was trimmed by 0 bases and the J gene end by 0 bases; junction bases not matched to a gene: 5. The CDR3 protein is CASSQEIKRDSYEQYF. CDR3 nucleotide sequence: TGTGCCAGCAGCCAAGAAATCAAGCGGGACTCCTACGAGCAGTACTTC.

CDR3 residues: CASSLATGDYGYTF. The CDR3 DNA sequence: TGTGCCAGCAGCTTGGCGACAGGAGATTATGGCTACACCTTC. V usage is TRBV5-5 and J usage is TRBJ1-2; a weak D match, TRBD1 (6 bases). The V gene's germline CDR1 is SGHKS and CDR2 YYEKEE (reference sequence). With 0 bases removed from V and 5 bases from J, the gap between germline ends came to 11 bases. CDR3 length: 14 residues.

The chain combines TRBV2 with TRBJ2-5, with 10 nucleotides matching TRBD2. The CDR3 covers 16 residues. Unmatched junction bases numbered 7, after V lost 2 bases and J lost 4 bases. CDR1 is SNHLY, CDR2 FYNNEI, per germline. CDR3 bases: TGTGCCAGCAGTGAATCGAGCGGGGGGGCCCGAGAGACCCAGTACTTC. Residues: CASSESSGGARETQYF.

This clone has only one observation. The chain employs TRBV7-2 and TRBJ2-1; D is possibly TRBD1 (6 bases). V was shortened by 3 bases and J by 4 bases, with 16 bases between the two germline ends. Germline CDR1 SGHTA, CDR2 FQGNSA. This CDR3 is built from 16 residues. The CDR3 region has the DNA TGTGCCAGCAGCTTGCAGGGGCGAGGGGGATACAATGAGCAGTTCTTC. It specifies CASSLQGRGGYNEQFF.

The J gene is TRBJ2-5, the V gene TRBV5-6, with D possibly TRBD2 on 7 matching bases. Germline CDR1 reads SGHDT; CDR2 reads YYEEEE. Trimming removed 2 bases at V and 4 bases at J, with 15 bases between. The CDR3 is made up of 15 amino acids. CDR3 sequence (DNA): TGTGCCAGCAGCTTACCGGGGGGCGGGGGAGAGACCCAGTACTTC. It codes for CASSLPGGGGETQYF.

The V and J genes are TRBV6-5 and TRBJ1-2; 8 nucleotides line up with TRBD1. This CDR3 comprises 13 residues. Germline V gene sequence: CDR1 MNHEY, CDR2 SVGAGI. Trimming at V came to 5 bases and at J to 2 bases, leaving 1 base not matched to a gene. CDR3 residues: CASSRDRNYGYTF. CDR3 DNA: TGTGCCAGCAGTCGGGACAGGAACTATGGCTACACCTTC.

The chain couples TRBV25-1 to TRBJ1-2; D call uncertain. CDR3 length: 11 amino acids. CDR1 and CDR2 from the germline V gene are MGHDK and SYGVNS. The V end lost 2 bases, the J end lost 10 bases, and 8 bases lay between the germline ends. In DNA form, the CDR3 reads TGTGCCAGCAGTGAAGCGGGGATCTACACCTTC. This gives the protein CASSEAGIYTF.

The J gene is TRBJ2-1, the V gene TRBV18, with 8 bases aligning to TRBD2. The CDR3 runs 14 residues. Germline V gene data show CDR1 as KGHSH and CDR2 as LQKENI. V lost 9 bases and J lost 5; bases outside the gene matches: 9. The CDR3 DNA follows: TGTGCCAGTGGTTCAGCGGGGGTTAACAATGAGCAGTTCTTC. As protein: CASGSAGVNNEQFF.